One T cell receptor beta chain is described in this entry. Produced via immunoSEQ multiplex PCR; TCRdb's table is partial and in-frame only. The table shows 37,000 or so clones, with 80% to 90% occurring only once. The sample belongs to a study of T cell changes during pregnancy in multiple sclerosis. Germline V gene lookup returns CDR1 SNHLY and CDR2 FYNNEI. The V and J ends lost 7 bases and 5 bases, in that order; junction bases with no gene match: 9. The CDR3 runs to 16 residues. The V call is TRBV2, the J call TRBJ1-4, with 11 nucleotides matching TRBD1. This receptor was taken from a female donor with multiple sclerosis, enrolled in a pregnancy study. The sample was CD4+ T cells from peripheral blood mononuclear cells, taken in the first trimester of pregnancy. The CDR3 protein is CASNPGQGVRNEKLFF. The CDR3 region has the DNA TGTGCCAGCAATCCGGGACAGGGGGTGCGGAATGAAAAACTGTTTTTT.